These T cell receptor beta chains were read from a single sample in a study of T-cell memory formation after mild COVID-19. TCRdb ran MiXCR on the 5' RACE reads and lists one entry per CDR3 protein. The sample consists of some 190,000 distinct CDR3 sequences, around 19% of them appearing once. The specimen was PBMCs or a T cell subset sorted from them (not recorded which). The receptors shown here come from an adult woman who had mild COVID-19 (a few samples of this study predate the infection). Cell type and time point are not known. Both conserved end residues are part of each CDR3. A D gene is named only where the DNA matches it firmly. The listing skips clone size in some rows; elsewhere it reads once, few, many or a size class.

d_gene,j_gene,v_gene,abundance,CDR3aa,CDR3nt
TRBD2,TRBJ2-3,TRBV4-1,NA,CASSQYPAGTSGGPSTDTQYF,TGCGCCAGCAGCCAATACCCCGCCGGGACTAGCGGGGGGCCCAGCACAGATACGCAGTATTTT
TRBD2,TRBJ2-7,TRBV6-6,NA,CASSSERGGSYEQYF,TGTGCCAGCAGTTCAGAGCGGGGGGGGAGTTACGAGCAGTACTTC
TRBD1,TRBJ2-7,TRBV18,NA,CASSPTGTGRSGQYF,TGTGCCAGCTCGCCTACCGGGACAGGCCGCTCCGGGCAGTACTTC
NA,TRBJ2-7,TRBV5-6,NA,CASSLGSSEQYF,TGTGCCAGCAGCTTGGGGTCTAGCGAGCAGTACTTC
TRBD1,TRBJ2-3,TRBV6-1,NA,CASSDGQGFTDTQYF,TGTGCCAGCAGTGACGGACAGGGTTTCACAGATACGCAGTATTTT
NA,TRBJ2-3,TRBV5-1,few,CASSWTGANTDTQYF,TGCGCCAGCAGCTGGACGGGGGCCAACACAGATACGCAGTATTTT
NA,TRBJ2-7,TRBV7-7,NA,CASSLRDGESYEQYF,TGTGCCAGCAGCTTACGGGACGGAGAATCCTACGAGCAGTACTTC
NA,TRBJ2-7,TRBV6-2/TRBV6-3,NA,CASSRSGGGEQYF,TGTGCCAGCAGTCGGTCCGGAGGGGGCGAGCAGTACTTC
NA,TRBJ2-5,TRBV20-1,NA,CSARGHRQETQYF,TGCAGTGCTAGAGGACACCGCCAAGAGACCCAGTACTTC
TRBD2,TRBJ2-1,TRBV12-3/TRBV12-4,few,CASSRLGGGGEQFF,TGTGCCAGCAGCCGACTCGGCGGGGGGGGTGAGCAGTTCTTC
NA,TRBJ2-3,TRBV5-1,NA,CASSFGTPTDTQYF,TGCGCCAGCAGCTTTGGGACTCCCACAGATACGCAGTATTTT
NA,TRBJ2-5,TRBV6-6,NA,CARSRVGETQYF,TGTGCCAGAAGTCGAGTCGGGGAGACCCAGTACTTC
TRBD2,TRBJ2-3,TRBV4-3,few,CASSQTSGRVTDTQYF,TGCGCCAGCAGCCAGACTAGCGGGAGGGTCACAGATACGCAGTATTTT
NA,TRBJ1-5,TRBV4-1,few,CASSQEARGRQPQHF,TGCGCCAGCAGCCAAGAGGCACGGGGCAGGCAGCCCCAGCATTTT
NA,TRBJ2-3,TRBV20-1,few,CSAVKTATDTQYF,TGCAGTGCCGTTAAAACAGCAACAGATACGCAGTATTTT
NA,TRBJ1-2,TRBV6-6,NA,CASIYEQGRRYGYTF,TGTGCCAGCATTTACGAACAGGGAAGGCGCTATGGCTACACCTTC
TRBD1,TRBJ1-3,TRBV5-1,NA,CASSGTGTGLWGSGNTIYF,TGCGCCAGCAGCGGAACCGGGACAGGGCTCTGGGGCTCTGGAAACACCATATATTTT
TRBD1,TRBJ1-1,TRBV10-3,NA,CAIKPTGRRNTEAFF,TGTGCCATCAAGCCGACAGGGCGGAGGAACACTGAAGCTTTCTTT
NA,TRBJ1-1,TRBV4-3,NA,CASSRRGDEAFF,TGCGCCAGCAGCCGACGTGGGGATGAAGCTTTCTTT
NA,TRBJ2-3,TRBV6-6,few,CASTNTDTQYF,TGTGCCAGCACCAACACAGATACGCAGTATTTT
NA,TRBJ1-1,TRBV5-1,NA,CASSFGRAGTEAFF,TGCGCCAGCAGCTTTGGCAGGGCTGGGACTGAAGCTTTCTTT
TRBD2,TRBJ2-7,TRBV7-8,NA,CASSLSLAGGTYPTPKQYF,TGTGCCAGCAGCTTAAGCTTAGCGGGAGGAACATACCCGACCCCCAAGCAGTACTTC
NA,TRBJ2-7,TRBV12-3/TRBV12-4,NA,CASSPPRSYEQYF,TGTGCCAGCAGCCCCCCCCGGTCCTACGAGCAGTACTTC
NA,TRBJ2-5,TRBV7-9,few,CASSLTELRETQYF,TGTGCCAGCAGCTTAACAGAGTTACGAGAGACCCAGTACTTC
NA,TRBJ1-2,TRBV7-8,few,CASSSQGNYYGYTF,TGTGCCAGCAGCTCTCAGGGGAACTACTATGGCTACACCTTC
NA,TRBJ2-7,TRBV3-1,NA,CASSQNRAEQYF,TGTGCCAGCAGCCAAAACAGGGCAGAGCAGTACTTC
NA,TRBJ1-6,TRBV20-1,few,CSARAQTTAPLHF,TGCAGTGCTAGAGCCCAAACCACGGCACCCCTCCACTTT
TRBD2,TRBJ2-7,TRBV6-5,NA,CASSTREGAYEQYF,TGTGCCAGCAGTACCCGGGAGGGGGCCTACGAGCAGTACTTC
TRBD1,TRBJ2-1,TRBV6-6,NA,CASSYSRAGGSNEQFF,TGTGCCAGCAGTTACTCTCGGGCAGGGGGTTCCAATGAGCAGTTCTTC
NA,TRBJ2-1,TRBV29-1,NA,CSVEPRDTYNEQFF,TGCAGCGTTGAACCCAGGGACACCTACAATGAGCAGTTCTTC
NA,TRBJ2-3,TRBV6-1,few,CASSIDGLSTDTQYF,TGTGCCAGCAGTATCGACGGGTTGAGCACAGATACGCAGTATTTT
TRBD2,TRBJ2-3,TRBV2,NA,CASNRPSGGGADTQYF,TGTGCCAGCAACCGACCTAGCGGGGGGGGAGCAGATACGCAGTATTTT